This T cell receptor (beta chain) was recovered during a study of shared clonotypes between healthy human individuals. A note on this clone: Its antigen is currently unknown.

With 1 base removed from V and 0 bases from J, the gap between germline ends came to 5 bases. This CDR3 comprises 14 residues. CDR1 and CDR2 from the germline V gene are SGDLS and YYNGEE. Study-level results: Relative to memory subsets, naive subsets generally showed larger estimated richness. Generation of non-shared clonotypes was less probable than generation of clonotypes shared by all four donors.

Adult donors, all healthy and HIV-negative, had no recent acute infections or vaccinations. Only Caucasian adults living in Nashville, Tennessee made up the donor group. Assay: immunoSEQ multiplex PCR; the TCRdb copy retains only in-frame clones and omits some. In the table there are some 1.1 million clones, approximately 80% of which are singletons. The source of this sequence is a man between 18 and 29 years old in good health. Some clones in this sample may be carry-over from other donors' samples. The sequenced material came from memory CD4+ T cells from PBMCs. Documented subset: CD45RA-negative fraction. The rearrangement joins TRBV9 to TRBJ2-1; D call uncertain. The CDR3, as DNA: TGTGCCAGCAGCGTACTCAGCTCCTACAATGAGCAGTTCTTC. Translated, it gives CASSVLSSYNEQFF.